Many counts were recorded for the clone carrying this TCR beta chain. Its target is not known. These data come from a study of T cells in Graves' hyperthyroidism and ophthalmopathy. Points from the study as a whole: Clonotypes that were expanded in thyroid above 0.001 mostly appeared in blood too.

What was amplified from RNA transcripts were TCR beta CDR3 regions. First-round RT-PCR of the TCR CDR3 relied on the HTBI primer set. From the multiplex PCR reads, TCRdb called clonotypes with MiXCR, one entry per CDR3 protein. The sample has 600,000 or so distinct CDR3 sequences, under 20% seen once. Diagnosis of hyperthyroidism was new in patients aged 18 to 65, and its duration was under 2 months. In germline, CDR1 is SGHDN, CDR2 FVKESK. V was clipped by 1 base and J by 6 bases, with 7 bases between them. The CDR3 runs to 12 residues. The sample comprised blood. The chain has TRBV14 and TRBJ2-7; D is possibly TRBD1 (5 bases). The source is a young woman with Graves' hyperthyroidism. The DNA of the CDR3 is TGTGCCAGCAGCCAAGTTACAGGCGAGCAGTACTTC. Its translation is CASSQVTGEQYF.